The 12 T cell receptor beta chains given below trace back to one sample, sequenced in a study of blood T cells in healthy people across ages. A second 7 to 11 cycle PCR used barcoded and J-beta primers. TCRdb re-analysed the 5' RACE reads in MiXCR, keeping a single row per CDR3 protein. The repertoire holds about 1,800,000 distinct CDR3 sequences, 25% to 30% seen once, with 7.7% in the top ten. Sequencing was done on a sample of blood. The receptor set was obtained from a woman aged 25 to 39 in good health.

This clonotype was observed many times. J is TRBJ2-7 and V is TRBV7-2, with 10 bases matching TRBD2. CDR3 length equals 15 residues. Per the germline V gene, CDR1 is SGHTA and CDR2 is FQGNSA. V dropped 1 base and J dropped 6; count of bases not matched to a gene: 6. The CDR3 DNA reads as TGTGCCAGCAGCTTAGATAGCGGGAGGCCGAGCGAGCAGTACTTC. Its protein product is CASSLDSGRPSEQYF.

This clonotype has a handful of counts. The V gene is TRBV29-1, the J gene TRBJ1-2, with D possibly matching TRBD1 (5 bases). Germline CDR1 SQVTM, CDR2 ANQGSEA. CDR3 length equals 13 residues. V lost 0 bases to trimming and J lost 7 bases, with 12 bases between them. The CDR3 spells CSVEDPGSPGYTF. The CDR3 nucleotides read TGCAGCGTTGAAGATCCAGGGTCCCCTGGCTACACCTTC.

This clonotype showed up many times. CDR3 nucleotides: TGTGCCAGCAGTTCTTCACCTAGCGGGGATACGCAGTATTTT. Its translation: CASSSSPSGDTQYF. The chain combines TRBV6-5 with TRBJ2-3; TRBD2 agrees at 8 bases. After removal of 4 bases from V and 6 bases from J, the junction contained 6 bases not matched to a gene. CDR1 is MNHEY, CDR2 SVGAGI, per germline. The CDR3 has 14 residues.

The chain is built from TRBV20-1 and TRBJ2-7; TRBD2 matches 10 bases. Germline CDR1 reads DFQATT; CDR2 reads SNEGSKA (reference sequence). This CDR3 contains 15 residues. V shed 7 bases, J shed 2 bases, and the junction held 11 bases outside the gene matches. This chain's CDR3 is CSGSAGTSVTYEQYF. The DNA of the CDR3 is TGCAGTGGCTCGGCCGGGACTAGCGTAACCTACGAGCAGTACTTC.

In regard to this clonotype: Since a much larger clone is just one base distant, this may be a read error. Lacking the conserved final phenylalanine or tryptophan, this CDR3 likely reflects a read error. This chain links TRBV4-1 with TRBJ2-7; D uncertain. The CDR3 is 13 residues long. V lost 0 bases to trimming and J lost 6 bases, with 9 bases between them. The V gene's germline CDR1 is MGHRA and CDR2 YSYEKL. The DNA of the CDR3 is TGCGCCAGCAGCCAAGATCAAGGGTTCGAGCAGTACTTG. Amino acid sequence: CASSQDQGFEQYL.

This clonotype was picked up many times. The rearrangement joins TRBV20-1 to TRBJ2-1; 11 nucleotides line up with TRBD1. The V gene end was trimmed by 7 bases and the J gene end by 8 bases; junction bases not matched to a gene: 10. The germline V gene has CDR1 DFQATT and CDR2 SNEGSKA (reference sequence). The CDR3 runs to 14 residues. CDR3 sequence: CSGRGQGDLDEQFF. The DNA of the CDR3 is TGCAGTGGAAGGGGACAGGGGGATTTGGATGAGCAGTTCTTC.

Ten or more counts support this clonotype. V is TRBV12-3 or TRBV12-4 and J is TRBJ1-2; D remains ambiguous. Trimming left V 8 bases short and J 6 bases short, with 7 bases between. The length of the CDR3 is 10 residues. CDR3 coding DNA: TGTGCCAGCGGTACGAATGGCTACACCTTC. It specifies CASGTNGYTF.

This clonotype was recorded at least ten times. The chain recombines TRBV29-1 with TRBJ2-7; no definite D call. Germline CDR1 is SQVTM and CDR2 is ANQGSEA. The CDR3 runs to 14 residues. Trimming pared 4 bases from V and 4 bases from J, leaving 17 bases between. CDR3 amino acids: CSVGLGTNIYEQYF. CDR3 sequence (DNA): TGCAGCGTTGGGCTCGGTACAAACATTTACGAGCAGTACTTC.

This chain joins TRBV12-3 or TRBV12-4 and TRBJ2-3; no clear D gene. There are 14 residues in the CDR3. Trimming left V 6 bases short and J 10 bases short, with 20 bases between. The CDR3 DNA is TGTGCCAGCAGGGGGTTTCTGGAACGCGAGGCGCAGTATTTT. Translating gives CASRGFLEREAQYF.

The chain carries TRBV7-9 and TRBJ1-6, with 9 nucleotides matching TRBD1. The junction had 6 bases not matched to a gene; V was cut back by 5 bases and J by 7 bases. The CDR3 has 15 amino acids. The germline V gene has CDR1 SEHNR and CDR2 FQNEAQ (reference sequence). As DNA, the CDR3 is TGTGCCAGCAGCGTTGGGACAGGGCTGAATTCACCCCTCCACTTT. Amino acids: CASSVGTGLNSPLHF. Combining the CDR3 with reference TRBV7-9 and TRBJ1-6 gives the whole variable domain DTGVSQNPRHKITKRGQNVTFRCDPISEHNRLYWYRQTLGQGPEFLTYFQNEAQLEKSRLLSDRFSAERPKGSFSTLEIQRTEQGDSAMYLCASSVGTGLNSPLHFGNGTRLTVT.

This clonotype was seen more than once but under ten times. A junction end diverges from the germline sequence, so it may reflect a read error. The rearrangement links TRBV28 to TRBJ1-2; D remains unclear. The CDR3 sequence is 14 residues long. CDR1 is MDHEN, CDR2 SYDVKM, per germline. CDR3 sequence reads: CAGSSGTGIGGYTF. The CDR3 nucleotides are TGTGCCGGCAGTTCAGGTACGGGGATCGGAGGCTACACCTTC.

The CDR3 sequence is CASSSQLPGYEQYF. The CDR3 nucleotides read TGTGCCAGCAGTTCGCAGCTCCCCGGGTACGAGCAGTACTTC. The chain links TRBV28 to TRBJ2-4; no definite D call. The tail of the sequence fits TRBJ2-7 better, so the J call may be wrong. CDR1 is MDHEN and CDR2 is SYDVKM in the germline V gene. The CDR3 extends over 14 amino acids.